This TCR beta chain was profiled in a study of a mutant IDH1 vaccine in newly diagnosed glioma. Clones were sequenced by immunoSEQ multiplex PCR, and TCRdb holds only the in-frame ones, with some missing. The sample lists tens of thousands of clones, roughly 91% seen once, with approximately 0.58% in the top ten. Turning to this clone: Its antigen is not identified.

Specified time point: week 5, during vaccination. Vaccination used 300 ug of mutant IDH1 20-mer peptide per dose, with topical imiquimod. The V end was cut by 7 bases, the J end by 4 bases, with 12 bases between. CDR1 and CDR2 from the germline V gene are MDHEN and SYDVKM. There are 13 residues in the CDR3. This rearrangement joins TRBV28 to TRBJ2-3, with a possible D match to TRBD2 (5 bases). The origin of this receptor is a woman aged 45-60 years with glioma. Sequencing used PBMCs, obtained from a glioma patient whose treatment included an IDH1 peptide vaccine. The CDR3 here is CASTLDGADTQYF. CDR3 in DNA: TGTGCCAGCACCCTCGACGGGGCAGATACGCAGTATTTT.